This is a list of T cell receptor beta chains from one sample in a study of CD8 T cells in ankylosing spondylitis. TCRdb analysed the 5' RACE reads with MiXCR anew, one entry per CDR3 protein. The sample has approximately 250,000 distinct CDR3 sequences, approximately 8% seen once; the top ten hold roughly 4.9%. Input material: blood, either unsorted or a sorted T cell fraction (not recorded which). The receptors stem from a female donor with ankylosing spondylitis or in good health (not recorded which). CDR3s include the opening cysteine and the closing phenylalanine or tryptophan.

TRBV6-5,TRBJ2-1,CASRLAETSYNEQFF
TRBV7-9,TRBJ1-4,CASSFLFEGDTNEKLFF
TRBV7-2,TRBJ2-7,CASSPDLASASYEQYF
TRBV24-1,TRBJ2-5,CATSDPRRGETQYF
TRBV14,TRBJ1-2,CASSQDVGGNYGYTF
TRBV30,TRBJ1-1,CAWTLTGGVNTEAFF
TRBV20-1,TRBJ1-1,CSARVEGSYTEAFF
TRBV5-1,TRBJ2-1,CASSSGALENEQFF
TRBV5-1,TRBJ2-3,CASSLTGTTDTQYF
TRBV28,TRBJ2-2,CASSHGLAGLGELFF
TRBV2,TRBJ2-3,CASRARDTLTDTQYF
TRBV18,TRBJ2-7,CASSPIRDSYEQYF
TRBV20-1,TRBJ2-7,CSATPGTGRGEQYF
TRBV14,TRBJ1-1,CASSGYTEAFF
TRBV5-6,TRBJ2-1,CASNIRGRPTYNEQFF
TRBV29-1,TRBJ2-2,CSVGTSGAGELFF
TRBV30,TRBJ1-1,CAWVPTARTEAFF
TRBV6-1,TRBJ1-1,CASRPEGEFEAFF
TRBV24-1,TRBJ2-3,CATSDPGDSSTDTQYF
TRBV10-3,TRBJ1-1,CAISARDRSSGTEAFF